These 22 T cell receptor beta chains originate from one sample sequenced in a study of T cell repertoires in ileal Crohn's disease. Produced via immunoSEQ multiplex PCR; TCRdb's table is partial and in-frame only. This table holds several thousand clones, about 89% found once. Time point: proximal margin of the surgical specimen (macroscopically non-inflamed). The sample taken for sequencing was ileal tissue. These receptors were obtained from an adult with Crohn's disease.

The rearrangement uses TRBV19 and TRBJ2-1, with D maybe TRBD1 (6 bases). Trimming removed 5 bases at V and 5 bases at J, with 19 bases between. Germline V gives CDR1 LNHDA, CDR2 SQIVND (reference sequence). This CDR3 spans 16 amino acids. CDR3 DNA sequence: TGTGCCAGTAGTCCACAGGGTAAGGGGACAAACAATGAGCAGTTCTTC. Protein sequence: CASSPQGKGTNNEQFF.

The chain carries TRBV6-4 and TRBJ2-3; 14 nucleotides agree with TRBD2. Germline CDR1 MRHNA, CDR2 SNTAGT. V lost 5 bases, J lost 4 bases, and 5 bases stayed unmatched. The CDR3 length is 16 residues. The CDR3 spells CASSPGLAGGPDTQYF. The CDR3 DNA sequence: TGTGCCAGCAGTCCCGGACTAGCGGGAGGCCCAGATACGCAGTATTTT.

CDR3 bases: TGTGCCAGCAGTGAAGGGTCGAACACCGGGGAGCTGTTTTTT. Translated, it gives CASSEGSNTGELFF. V usage is TRBV2 and J usage is TRBJ2-2; D remains ambiguous. The germline gives CDR1 SNHLY, CDR2 FYNNEI. V was cut by 1 base and J by 0 bases, with 3 bases left in between. This CDR3 has 14 amino acids.

J is TRBJ1-1 and V is TRBV7-2; 9 positions match TRBD1. Germline V gene lookup returns CDR1 SGHTA and CDR2 FQGNSA. This CDR3 spans 14 amino acids. J was trimmed by 4 bases and V by 4 bases; bases with no gene match: 4. CDR3 in DNA: TGTGCCAGCAGCTCGGGACAGGGTGTCACTGAAGCTTTCTTT. Encoded protein: CASSSGQGVTEAFF.

The chain employs TRBV4-3 and TRBJ1-1, with D perhaps matching TRBD1 (6 bases). Germline values: CDR1 LGHNA, CDR2 YSLEER. The CDR3 covers 15 residues. Between the trimmed V and J ends, which lost 0 bases and 1 base, there was a span of 9 bases. CDR3 residues: CASSQDRGGNTEAFF. The DNA of the CDR3 is TGCGCCAGCAGCCAAGACAGGGGTGGGAACACTGAAGCTTTCTTT.

The chain joins TRBV28 to TRBJ2-1; 12 positions match TRBD2. Germline-derived CDR1 and CDR2 are MDHEN and SYDVKM. V was pared by 1 base and J by 6 bases, with 22 bases of the junction left unmatched. The CDR3 contains 22 residues. The CDR3 sequence: CASSLYDRGRRLAGVLGNEQFF. In DNA form, the CDR3 reads TGTGCCAGCAGTTTATACGACAGGGGTAGGAGACTAGCGGGAGTATTGGGCAATGAGCAGTTCTTC.

This clone was picked up a small number of times. Other nucleotide sequences from this sample produce the same CDR3. The CDR3 loop is CASSIGTDTQYF. CDR3 coding DNA: TGTGCCAGTAGTATAGGGACAGATACGCAGTATTTT. The rearrangement uses TRBV19 and TRBJ2-3; no reliable D call. Per germline, CDR1 LNHDA and CDR2 SQIVND (reference sequence). With 1 base removed from V and 3 bases from J, the gap between germline ends came to 2 bases. CDR3 length: 12 residues.

The chain couples TRBV7-2 to TRBJ2-3; 11 bases map to TRBD2. The J segment lost 3 bases and the V segment lost 4 bases, leaving 15 bases of the junction unmatched. The CDR3 has 19 amino acids. Germline loops: CDR1 SGHTA, CDR2 FQGNSA. CDR3 sequence reads: CASSSRPPWASGRTDTQYF. The CDR3 DNA reads TGTGCCAGCAGCTCCCGCCCCCCATGGGCTAGCGGGAGGACAGATACGCAGTATTTT.

This rearrangement joins TRBV28 to TRBJ1-3; 7 bases fit TRBD1. CDR3 length equals 14 residues. Germline V gene sequence: CDR1 MDHEN, CDR2 SYDVKM. Trimming at V came to 7 bases and at J to 2 bases, leaving 5 bases not matched to a gene. The CDR3 reads CASIPQGTGNTIYF. The CDR3 DNA reads TGTGCCAGCATCCCACAGGGGACTGGAAACACCATATATTTT. The variable domain in full, completed from reference TRBV28 and TRBJ1-3, reads DVKVTQSSRYLVKRTGEKVFLECVQDMDHENMFWYRQDPGLGLRLIYFSYDVKMKEKGDIPEGYSVSREKKERFSLILESASTNQTSMYLCASIPQGTGNTIYFGEGSWLTVV.

CDR3 DNA: TGTGCCAGCAGCTTGGGACAGAGCACAGATACGCAGTATTTT. Translating it yields CASSLGQSTDTQYF. This chain joins TRBV5-5 and TRBJ2-3; TRBD1 is a possible D gene (5 bases). Trimming shortened V by 0 bases and J by 0 bases, and 5 bases separated the two germline ends. CDR1 and CDR2 from the germline V gene are SGHKS and YYEKEE (reference sequence). CDR3 length: 14 residues.

V and J are TRBV6-1 and TRBJ2-6; the D gene could be TRBD1 or TRBD2 (5 bases each). With 4 bases removed from V and 2 bases from J, the gap between germline ends came to 12 bases. Per the germline V gene, CDR1 is MNHNS and CDR2 is SASEGT. This CDR3 has 16 amino acids. CDR3 sequence: CASSGPLGAGANVLTF. In nucleotides, the CDR3 is TGTGCCAGCAGTGGTCCTTTGGGGGCTGGGGCCAACGTCCTGACTTTC.

The chain couples TRBV7-9 to TRBJ1-1; 7 bases align to TRBD1. V was pared by 5 bases and J by 3 bases, with 9 bases of the junction left unmatched. The CDR3 is made up of 15 amino acids. Germline CDR1 SEHNR, CDR2 FQNEAQ (reference sequence). CDR3 amino acids: CASSLRAGTDTEAFF. CDR3 nucleotides: TGTGCCAGCAGCCTGCGGGCAGGGACAGACACTGAAGCTTTCTTT. Variable domain in full (rest from reference TRBV7-9 and TRBJ1-1): DTGVSQNPRHKITKRGQNVTFRCDPISEHNRLYWYRQTLGQGPEFLTYFQNEAQLEKSRLLSDRFSAERPKGSFSTLEIQRTEQGDSAMYLCASSLRAGTDTEAFFGQGTRLTVV.

The chain is built from TRBV5-8 and TRBJ2-5, with D possibly being TRBD2 (5 bases). V lost 4 bases to trimming and J lost 5 bases, with 12 bases between them. Germline CDR1 is SGHTS and CDR2 is YDEGEE. The CDR3 extends over 13 amino acids. As DNA, the CDR3 is TGTGCCAGCAGCCTCGGACTGGGTGAGACCCAGTACTTC. Its protein is CASSLGLGETQYF. Filled out from reference TRBV5-8 and TRBJ2-5, the complete variable domain reads EAGVTQSPTHLIKTRGQQATLRCSPISGHTSVYWYQQALGLGLQFLLWYDEGEERNRGNFPPRFSGRQFPNYSSELNVNALELEDSALYLCASSLGLGETQYFGPGTRLLVL.

CDR3 DNA sequence: TGTGCCAGCAGTGGGGGGCCTGGGAATTTCCAGCCCCAGCATTTT. As protein: CASSGGPGNFQPQHF. J is TRBJ1-5 and V is TRBV28; the D gene is possibly TRBD1 (6 bases). Germline V gives CDR1 MDHEN, CDR2 SYDVKM. The CDR3 length is 15 residues. The V gene lost 5 bases and the J gene lost 7 bases, with 18 bases spanning the gap. Filled out from reference TRBV28 and TRBJ1-5, the complete variable domain reads DVKVTQSSRYLVKRTGEKVFLECVQDMDHENMFWYRQDPGLGLRLIYFSYDVKMKEKGDIPEGYSVSREKKERFSLILESASTNQTSMYLCASSGGPGNFQPQHFGDGTRLSIL.

This chain connects TRBV5-4 to TRBJ2-3; no definite D call. The germline CDR1 and CDR2 sequences are SGHNT and YYREEE (reference sequence). Trimming pared 4 bases from V and 0 bases from J, leaving 6 bases between. The CDR3 runs 13 residues. As DNA, the CDR3 is TGTGCCAGCAGCCGGTGGAGCACAGATACGCAGTATTTT. This sequence encodes CASSRWSTDTQYF.

This clone came up once. The chain is built from TRBV6-4 and TRBJ2-6, with D uncertain. The germline V gene has CDR1 MRHNA and CDR2 SNTAGT. V was shortened by 5 bases and J by 5 bases, with 22 bases between the two germline ends. The CDR3 consists of 18 residues. CDR3 coding DNA: TGTGCCAGCAGTTTCCTACACTCACGACAAAGTCGGGCCAACGTCCTGACTTTC. It specifies CASSFLHSRQSRANVLTF.

This clone came up once. The genes are TRBV29-1 and TRBJ1-1, with 11 bases fitting TRBD1. This CDR3 is 12 amino acids long. From germline, CDR1 is SQVTM and CDR2 ANQGSEA. Trimming at V came to 8 bases and at J to 6 bases, leaving 5 bases not matched to a gene. CDR3 nucleotide sequence: TGCAGCCCCGGGACAGGGGGGCCTGAAGCTTTCTTT. As protein: CSPGTGGPEAFF.

This clone was counted a single time. At one end the junction does not follow the germline gene, possibly because of a read error. The chain employs TRBV7-9 and TRBJ2-1, with 8 bases lining up with TRBD1. There are 15 residues in the CDR3. Germline V CDR1 and CDR2: SEHNR, FQNEAQ (reference sequence). DNA for the CDR3: TGTGCCAGCAGCTTAGAGGCAGGGGGCGCATTCCAAACCCTCTTC. Translated: CASSLEAGGAFQTLF.

The chain recombines TRBV4-1 with TRBJ2-3; the D gene could be TRBD1 or TRBD2 (5 bases each). The CDR3 has 16 residues. V dropped 3 bases and J dropped 2 bases, with 15 bases sitting between them. CDR1 is MGHRA, CDR2 YSYEKL, per germline. CDR3 in amino acids: CASSQGVWPSTDTQYF. As DNA, the CDR3 is TGCGCCAGCAGCCAGGGGGTATGGCCCTCCACAGATACGCAGTATTTT.

The V and J genes are TRBV6-5 and TRBJ2-5; D unclear. Trimming removed 4 bases from V and 4 bases from J, with 16 bases in between. The germline CDR1 and CDR2 sequences are MNHEY and SVGAGI. This CDR3 contains 15 residues. Here the CDR3 DNA reads TGTGCCAGCAGTTGGCGGCAAGGAGTGAGAGAGACCCAGTACTTC. Its protein is CASSWRQGVRETQYF.

This clone was seen a handful of times. V gene TRBV27 combines with J gene TRBJ2-5; D gene unclear. In germline, CDR1 is MNHEY, CDR2 SMNVEV (reference sequence). CDR3 length: 13 residues. The V and J ends lost 3 bases and 2 bases respectively, with 7 bases between them. The CDR3 DNA reads as TGTGCCAGCAGTTTTTTGCGGCAAGAGACCCAGTACTTC. It codes for CASSFLRQETQYF.

The chain combines TRBV27 with TRBJ2-3; D assignment may be TRBD1 or TRBD2 (6 bases each). V was shortened by 6 bases and J by 5 bases, with 18 bases between the two germline ends. Germline V gives CDR1 MNHEY, CDR2 SMNVEV (reference sequence). The CDR3 has 15 residues. Written as DNA, the CDR3 is TGTGCCAGCAGGGACGGGGGCCCGCCGGAAGATACGCAGTATTTT. Its protein is CASRDGGPPEDTQYF.